The 15 T cell receptor beta chains listed next were all sequenced from one sample in a study of Ad26.COV2.S vaccination and SARS-CoV-2 variants. Clones were sequenced by immunoSEQ multiplex PCR, and TCRdb holds only the in-frame ones, with some missing. The data contain about 320,000 clones, about nine tenths of them seen just once; the ten biggest clones take up approximately 5.8%. As for treatment: roughly 18 received Ad26.COV2.S at low or high dose, single or two shots; roughly five received placebo; per-sample allocation not given. Day 63 following the first vaccine or placebo injection was when the samples were taken. This specimen consisted of peripheral blood, obtained in a trial of Ad26.COV2.S vaccine versus placebo. These receptor sequences come from a person aged 18-60 years who received the Ad26.COV2.S COVID-19 vaccine or a placebo.

This clone was found once. The chain is built from TRBV5-1 and TRBJ1-3; D uncertain. Germline assignment: CDR1 SGHRS and CDR2 YFSETQ. The CDR3 consists of 15 residues. The V gene lost 0 bases and the J gene lost 0 bases, with 7 bases spanning the gap. CDR3: CASSLEWGSGNTIYF. The DNA of the CDR3 is TGCGCCAGCAGCTTGGAGTGGGGCTCTGGAAACACCATATATTTT.

This rearrangement joins TRBV6-2 or TRBV6-3 to TRBJ1-6; TRBD1 matches at 10 bases. The V gene end was trimmed by 4 bases and the J gene end by 10 bases; junction bases not matched to a gene: 7. CDR1 is MNHEY, CDR2 SVGEGT, per germline. The CDR3 extends over 15 amino acids. The DNA of the CDR3 is TGTGCCAGCAGTTCAACGGGACAGGGGACGTCACCCCTCCACTTT. Encoded protein: CASSSTGQGTSPLHF.

The chain employs TRBV18 and TRBJ1-3, with TRBD1 matching 12 bases. The trim removed 6 bases at V and 3 bases at J, leaving 3 bases unmatched. Germline loops: CDR1 KGHSH, CDR2 LQKENI. The CDR3 consists of 15 residues. This chain's CDR3 is CASSRDRGHGNTIYF. DNA of the CDR3: TGTGCCAGCTCCAGGGACAGGGGGCATGGAAACACCATATATTTT.

The rearrangement links TRBV9 to TRBJ1-4; D unclear. V shed 0 bases and J shed 5 bases, with 11 bases lying between them. The CDR3 is 15 residues long. The V gene's germline CDR1 is SGDLS and CDR2 YYNGEE. CDR3 sequence: CASSVEVGPNEKLFF. The CDR3 coding sequence is TGTGCCAGCAGCGTAGAAGTAGGGCCGAATGAAAAACTGTTTTTT.

The chain is built from TRBV6-2 or TRBV6-3 and TRBJ1-5; TRBD1 matches 9 bases. Germline V gene data show CDR1 as MNHEY and CDR2 as SVGEGT. The CDR3 totals 14 residues. After removal of 5 bases from V and 3 bases from J, the junction contained 2 bases not matched to a gene. CDR3 loop: CASSRTGDNQPQHF. DNA of the CDR3: TGTGCCAGCAGTCGGACAGGGGACAATCAGCCCCAGCATTTT.

The chain joins TRBV5-4 to TRBJ2-1; D is unclear. Germline V CDR1 and CDR2: SGHNT, YYREEE (reference sequence). The CDR3 contains 13 residues. V lost 4 bases, J lost 11 bases, and 16 bases lay in between. The CDR3 DNA is TGTGCCAGCAGCATACAAGAAGCAGGTCAGCAGTTCTTC. Its translation is CASSIQEAGQQFF.

This clone appeared once. This chain links TRBV27 with TRBJ2-2, with D possibly being TRBD1 (5 bases). The CDR3 has 14 amino acids. The V end was cut by 3 bases, the J end by 4 bases, with 9 bases between. Germline CDR1 and CDR2: MNHEY and SMNVEV (reference sequence). CDR3 nucleotides: TGTGCCAGCAGTTTCGACAGATCCACCGGGGAGCTGTTTTTT. Translating it yields CASSFDRSTGELFF.

V is TRBV7-2 and J is TRBJ2-3; D is unclear. From germline, CDR1 is SGHTA and CDR2 FQGNSA. This CDR3 contains 17 residues. The V end lost 1 base, the J end lost 0 bases, and 14 bases lay between the germline ends. The chain's CDR3 is CASSLGTLGPSTDTQYF. The CDR3 nucleotides read TGTGCCAGCAGCTTAGGGACCCTAGGACCTAGCACAGATACGCAGTATTTT.

This chain connects TRBV6-2 or TRBV6-3 to TRBJ2-7, with D perhaps matching TRBD1 (5 bases). Germline V gene sequence: CDR1 MNHEY, CDR2 SVGEGT. The CDR3 has 15 residues. Trimming cost V 4 bases and J 3 bases, with 16 bases left between them. The CDR3 sequence: CASSFRGLKDYEQYF. The CDR3 DNA sequence: TGTGCCAGCAGTTTTAGGGGTCTGAAGGACTACGAGCAGTACTTC.

The chain combines TRBV4-3 with TRBJ2-5, with TRBD2 identical over 7 bases. V was clipped by 0 bases and J by 3 bases; unmatched bases: 4. This CDR3 has 15 residues. Germline CDR1 is LGHNA and CDR2 is YSLEER. The CDR3 DNA sequence: TGCGCCAGCAGCCAAGATTATCTAGCGGAAGAGACCCAGTACTTC. Amino acid sequence: CASSQDYLAEETQYF.

The chain uses TRBV7-3 and TRBJ2-1; 15 bases map to TRBD2. The CDR3 is 20 amino acids. J was trimmed by 7 bases and V by 2 bases; bases with no gene match: 15. Germline CDR1 SGHTA, CDR2 FQGTGA. The CDR3 DNA reads TGTGCCAGCAGCTTATTGGTTTTGGATGGACTAGCGGGAGGGATAAATGAGCAGTTCTTC. This sequence encodes CASSLLVLDGLAGGINEQFF.

V usage is TRBV2 and J usage is TRBJ2-5; D may be TRBD2 (5 bases). There are 13 residues in the CDR3. V was shortened by 9 bases and J by 1 base, with 12 bases between the two germline ends. Germline V gene lookup returns CDR1 SNHLY and CDR2 FYNNEI. CDR3 loop: CASESGVQETQYF. The CDR3 DNA reads TGTGCCAGTGAGTCCGGGGTCCAAGAGACCCAGTACTTC. The full variable domain, its missing parts supplied by reference TRBV2 and TRBJ2-5, is EPEVTQTPSHQVTQMGQEVILRCVPISNHLYFYWYRQILGQKVEFLVSFYNNEISEKSEIFDDQFSVERPDGSNFTLKIRSTKLEDSAMYFCASESGVQETQYFGPGTRLLVL.

J is TRBJ1-5 and V is TRBV19; the match to TRBD1 covers 7 bases. This CDR3 has 15 residues. With V trimmed by 5 bases and J by 0 bases, 4 bases remained unmatched. Looked up from germline, CDR1 is LNHDA and CDR2 is SQIVND (reference sequence). CDR3 sequence (DNA): TGTGCCAGTAGTGCGGGACAGCTTAGCAATCAGCCCCAGCATTTT. It yields the protein CASSAGQLSNQPQHF.

V is TRBV5-8 and J is TRBJ1-2; the D gene is possibly TRBD1 (6 bases). The CDR3 extends over 14 amino acids. V shed 2 bases and J shed 6 bases, with 14 bases lying between them. CDR1 and CDR2 from the germline V gene are SGHTS and YDEGEE. CDR3 sequence (DNA): TGTGCCAGCAGCTTTCCCGGGGGCTTAGATGGCTACACCTTC. This codes for CASSFPGGLDGYTF.

The chain has TRBV7-8 and TRBJ2-1, with TRBD1 as a possible D gene (6 bases). This CDR3 contains 15 residues. V was clipped by 5 bases and J by 2 bases, with 13 bases between them. Germline V gives CDR1 SGHVS, CDR2 FQNEAQ. Here the CDR3 reads CASSTNRAPYNEQFF. DNA for the CDR3: TGTGCCAGCAGCACTAACAGGGCCCCCTACAATGAGCAGTTCTTC.